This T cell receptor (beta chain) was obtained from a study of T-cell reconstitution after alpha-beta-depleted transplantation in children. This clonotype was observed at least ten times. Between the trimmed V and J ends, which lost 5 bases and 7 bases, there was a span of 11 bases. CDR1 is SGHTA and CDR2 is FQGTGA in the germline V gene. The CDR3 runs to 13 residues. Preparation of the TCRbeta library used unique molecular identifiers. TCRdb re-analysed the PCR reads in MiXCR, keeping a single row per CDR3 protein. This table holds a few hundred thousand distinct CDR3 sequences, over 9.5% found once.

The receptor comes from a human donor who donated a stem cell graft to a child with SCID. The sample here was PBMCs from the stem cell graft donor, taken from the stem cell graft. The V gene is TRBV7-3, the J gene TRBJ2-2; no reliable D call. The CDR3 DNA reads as TGTGCCAGCAGCCCCCAGGAAGTCGGGGAGCTGTTTTTT. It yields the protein CASSPQEVGELFF. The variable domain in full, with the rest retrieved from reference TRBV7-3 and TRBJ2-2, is GAGVSQTPSNKVTEKGKYVELRCDPISGHTALYWYRQSLGQGPEFLIYFQGTGAADDSGLPNDRFFAVRPEGSVSTLKIQRTERGDSAVYLCASSPQEVGELFFGEGSRLTVL.